The T cell receptor (beta chain) described here comes from a study of OX40 agonist ivuxolimab in advanced cancers. Study observations and caveats: The authors also found low normalized T-cell clonal expansion in some nonresponders. Expanded clones were, on average, more numerous in CD8+ T cells than in CD4+. By week 6 at 0.1 to 3.0 mg/kg, blood CD4+ and CD8+ T cells had expanded clonally.

Sequenced by immunoSEQ multiplex PCR; TCRdb stores in-frame clones only, minus some. The table shows 60,000 or so clones, with roughly 83% occurring only once. About this clone: Antigen specificity is unknown.

Per germline, CDR1 LNHNV and CDR2 YYDKDF (reference sequence). The CDR3 covers 15 residues. J was trimmed by 5 bases and V by 3 bases; bases with no gene match: 10. The sample here was CD4+ or CD8+ T cells sorted from blood, taken in a trial of the OX40 agonist ivuxolimab. The TCR sequence derives from an adult with an advanced solid tumor such as melanoma, head and neck, liver or kidney cancer. The V call is TRBV15, the J call TRBJ2-7; 7 nucleotides match TRBD1. The CDR3 nucleotides read TGTGCCACCAGCAGCGGATCGGGACAGTCGGACGAGCAGTACTTC. Amino acids: CATSSGSGQSDEQYF.